These T cell receptor beta chains were read from a single sample in a study of blood T cell repertoires in COVID-19. Using immunoSEQ multiplex PCR, the repertoire was profiled, and TCRdb retains in-frame clones only, with some absent. The sample shows 200,000 to 250,000 clones, roughly 85% of them seen only once. The sequencing sample was made of peripheral blood. The receptor source for this set is a man between 35 and 55 years old with acute or convalescent COVID-19. The CDR3 runs from the conserved cysteine through the conserved F or W. Fields, in order: V gene, clone size, J gene, D gene, CDR3 protein, CDR3 DNA. A D gene is named only where the DNA matches it firmly. Clone size is stated in some rows and not others, as once, few, many or a class when expanded.

TRBV7-8	.	TRBJ2-1	.	CASSLLDSYNEQFF	TGTGCCAGCAGCCTACTGGACAGTTACAATGAGCAGTTCTTC
TRBV14	.	TRBJ2-2	.	CASSQLTSTGELFF	TGTGCCAGCAGCCAATTAACTTCCACCGGGGAGCTGTTTTTT
TRBV29-1	few	TRBJ1-2	TRBD1	CSVDDRDSNYGYTF	TGCAGCGTTGATGATAGGGACAGTAACTATGGCTACACCTTC
TRBV5-1	once	TRBJ1-1	TRBD1	CASSFRQGTEAFF	TGCGCCAGCAGCTTTAGACAGGGGACTGAAGCTTTCTTT
TRBV28	.	TRBJ1-2	.	CASSRQGPGYTF	TGTGCCAGCAGTCGGCAGGGGCCTGGCTACACCTTC
TRBV5-4	.	TRBJ1-3	.	CASSLNSGSGNTIYF	TGTGCCAGCAGCTTGAATTCAGGGTCTGGAAACACCATATATTTT
TRBV6-6	.	TRBJ1-1	.	CASSVTGSGTEAFF	TGTGCCAGCAGTGTAACAGGGAGTGGCACTGAAGCTTTCTTT
TRBV7-2	.	TRBJ2-3	.	CASSFTKTRSGDTQYF	TGTGCCAGCAGCTTCACCAAGACTCGATCCGGAGATACGCAGTATTTT
TRBV5-1	.	TRBJ2-5	.	CASSLGQQETQYF	TGCGCCAGCAGCTTGGGACAGCAAGAGACCCAGTACTTC
TRBV19	.	TRBJ1-5	TRBD1	CASSLVRGRGQPQHF	TGTGCCAGTAGCTTGGTCAGGGGGCGAGGTCAGCCCCAGCATTTT
TRBV27	.	TRBJ2-1	.	CASSPPRAGAYNEQFF	TGTGCCAGCAGCCCCCCGCGGGCGGGGGCTTACAATGAGCAGTTCTTC
TRBV19	.	TRBJ2-1	TRBD2	CASSALGGGVYNEQFF	TGTGCCAGTAGTGCTCTTGGTGGGGGGGTCTACAATGAGCAGTTCTTC
TRBV6-5	.	TRBJ1-2	.	CASSSQGGSAGYTF	TGTGCCAGCAGTTCGCAAGGAGGTTCAGCTGGCTACACCTTC
TRBV20-1	few	TRBJ1-1	.	CSAPRSPEAFF	TGCAGTGCTCCCCGCTCGCCGGAGGCTTTCTTT
TRBV28	.	TRBJ2-6	.	CASSSDRPTGANVLTF	TGTGCCAGCAGTTCCGACAGGCCCACTGGGGCCAACGTCCTGACTTTC
TRBV29-1	.	TRBJ1-1	.	CSVEGQGNTEAFF	TGCAGCGTTGAAGGGCAGGGAAACACTGAAGCTTTCTTT
TRBV19	.	TRBJ1-2	.	CASNRGVGYTF	TGTGCCAGTAATAGGGGCGTCGGCTACACCTTC
TRBV11-2	.	TRBJ1-1	.	CASSSRQANTEAFF	TGTGCCAGCAGCTCCCGGCAGGCGAACACTGAAGCTTTCTTT
TRBV30	.	TRBJ1-3	.	CAWSVEHTIYF	TGTGCCTGGAGTGTCGAGCACACCATATATTTT
TRBV10-3	.	TRBJ2-1	TRBD2	CAISDLSGVSSYNEQFF	TGTGCCATCAGTGACCTTAGCGGGGTTAGCTCCTACAATGAGCAGTTCTTC
TRBV28	.	TRBJ1-1	.	CASSLNGREAFF	TGTGCCAGCAGTTTAAATGGCAGGGAAGCTTTCTTT
TRBV30	.	TRBJ1-2	.	CAWNYELSYGYTF	TGTGCCTGGAATTATGAGCTTTCTTATGGCTACACCTTC
TRBV7-9	.	TRBJ1-1	TRBD1	CASSGTTGPDTEAFF	TGTGCCAGCAGCGGGACGACAGGGCCGGACACTGAAGCTTTCTTT
TRBV2	.	TRBJ2-3	TRBD2	CASSRTSGLDTQYF	TGTGCCAGCAGCCGAACTAGCGGCTTGGATACGCAGTATTTT
TRBV6-5	.	TRBJ1-2	.	CASSYLRGYGYTF	TGTGCCAGCAGTTACCTCAGGGGCTATGGCTACACCTTC
TRBV9	.	TRBJ2-2	.	CASSVFPSGELFF	TGTGCCAGCAGCGTATTTCCCTCCGGGGAGCTGTTTTTT
TRBV29-1	.	TRBJ1-1	.	CSVVGPTEAFF	TGCAGCGTTGTTGGGCCCACTGAAGCTTTCTTT
TRBV12-3/TRBV12-4	once	TRBJ1-2	.	CASGQQANYGYTF	TGTGCCAGTGGGCAGCAAGCTAACTATGGCTACACCTTC
TRBV2	.	TRBJ1-4	TRBD1	CASSERRTGFDEKLFF	TGTGCCAGCAGTGAGAGGCGGACAGGGTTTGATGAAAAACTGTTTTTT
TRBV11-2	.	TRBJ2-1	.	CASSLASGLYNEQFF	TGTGCCAGCAGCTTAGCGTCAGGCCTTTACAATGAGCAGTTCTTC
TRBV5-1	.	TRBJ1-1	TRBD1	CASSLGDRGAEAFF	TGCGCCAGCAGCTTGGGGGACAGGGGAGCTGAAGCTTTCTTT
TRBV4-2	.	TRBJ2-1	TRBD2	CASSQESGGTGDEQFF	TGTGCCAGCAGCCAAGAAAGCGGGGGAACCGGGGATGAGCAGTTCTTC
TRBV19	.	TRBJ1-5	TRBD1	CASSKNGDSANQPQHF	TGTGCCAGTAGTAAGAATGGGGACAGTGCCAATCAGCCCCAGCATTTT
TRBV12-3/TRBV12-4	.	TRBJ1-1	.	CASTSRTEAFF	TGTGCCAGCACCTCGAGAACTGAAGCTTTCTTT
TRBV9	.	TRBJ1-2	TRBD1	CASSHLRDRGLGYTF	TGTGCCAGCAGTCATCTCCGGGACAGGGGGCTTGGCTACACCTTC
TRBV2	.	TRBJ2-7	TRBD1	CASREPGQGAYEQYF	TGTGCCAGCAGAGAGCCGGGACAGGGGGCATACGAGCAGTACTTC
TRBV11-2	once	TRBJ2-7	.	CASSFNSYEQYF	TGTGCCAGCAGCTTTAATTCTTACGAGCAGTACTTC
TRBV7-2	.	TRBJ2-5	.	CASSLGGVPETQYF	TGTGCCAGCAGCTTAGGGGGGGTCCCAGAGACCCAGTACTTC
TRBV20-1	.	TRBJ2-1	.	CSAYWNEQFF	TGCAGTGCTTACTGGAATGAGCAGTTCTTC
TRBV3-1/TRBV3-2	.	TRBJ2-3	TRBD2	CASSQGAGGPTQYF	TGTGCCAGCAGCCAGGGGGCGGGGGGGCCTACGCAGTATTTT
TRBV6-1	.	TRBJ2-1	.	CASSEMGLIAYNEQFF	TGTGCCAGCAGTGAAATGGGGCTGATCGCTTACAATGAGCAGTTCTTC
TRBV18	.	TRBJ1-5	TRBD1	CASSPPPGQESYSNQPQHF	TGTGCCAGCTCACCACCCCCGGGACAGGAGAGCTATAGCAATCAGCCCCAGCATTTT
TRBV14	.	TRBJ1-3	.	CASRLASGNTIYF	TGTGCCAGCAGGTTAGCCTCTGGAAACACCATATATTTT
TRBV5-1	.	TRBJ1-1	TRBD1	CASSLQGGTEAFF	TGCGCCAGCAGCTTGCAGGGGGGAACTGAAGCTTTCTTT
TRBV5-1	.	TRBJ1-3	.	CASSPPDSQGGGNTIYF	TGCGCCAGCAGCCCCCCGGACAGCCAGGGTGGAGGAAACACCATATATTTT
TRBV18	.	TRBJ1-1	.	CASSDKSMNTEAFF	TGTGCCAGCTCAGATAAGAGCATGAACACTGAAGCTTTCTTT
TRBV5-1	.	TRBJ2-1	.	CASSLGKFQGTYNEQFF	TGCGCCAGCAGCTTGGGGAAGTTTCAGGGGACCTACAATGAGCAGTTCTTC
TRBV28	.	TRBJ1-2	.	CASRAPLTGTYGYTF	TGTGCCAGCAGGGCGCCCCTGACGGGAACTTATGGCTACACCTTC
TRBV2	.	TRBJ1-3	TRBD1	CASRDRGIENTIYF	TGTGCCAGCAGGGACAGGGGGATAGAGAACACCATATATTTT
TRBV19	few	TRBJ1-3	.	CATRSPGNTIYF	TGTGCCACCCGGTCCCCTGGAAACACCATATATTTT
TRBV18	few	TRBJ1-2	.	CASSRGRSGHNYGYTF	TGTGCCAGCTCAAGGGGCAGGTCAGGGCATAACTATGGCTACACCTTC
TRBV6-5	.	TRBJ1-5	TRBD1	CASTIGQGGNQPQHF	TGTGCCAGCACTATAGGACAGGGTGGCAATCAGCCCCAGCATTTT